These T cell receptor beta chains were read from a single sample in a study of blood T cells in healthy people across ages. MiXCR, run by TCRdb on the 5' RACE reads, gives a single entry per CDR3 protein. The table lists over 700,000 distinct CDR3 sequences, 25% of them singletons. This same sample was also taken into another study, of T cells of mothers and their children.

Input material: blood. These receptors all stem from a boy aged 10-17 years in good health. The CDR3 runs from the conserved cysteine through the conserved F or W. A D gene is named only where the DNA matches it firmly. The size field is filled for only some rows; it gives once, few, many or a size class.

TRBV7-9	TRBJ2-5	NA	many	CASGGTQYF	TGTGCCAGCGGGGGTACCCAGTACTTC
TRBV7-2	TRBJ2-7	NA	many	CASSSQGYEQYF	TGTGCCAGCAGCTCACAGGGCTACGAGCAGTACTTC
TRBV19	TRBJ2-1	NA	NA	CASSIWRTDLSPSEQFF	TGTGCCAGTAGTATATGGAGGACAGATCTTTCTCCCAGTGAGCAGTTCTTC
TRBV20-1	TRBJ2-7	TRBD2	NA	CSARGLAGGRGEQYF	TGCAGTGCTAGAGGACTAGCGGGGGGGCGGGGCGAGCAGTACTTC
TRBV7-8	TRBJ2-5	NA	NA	CASKGNLIGETQYF	TGTGCCAGCAAAGGGAATCTAATAGGGGAGACCCAGTACTTC
TRBV2	TRBJ2-3	NA	NA	CAGVPIDTQYF	TGTGCCGGGGTACCGATAGATACGCAGTATTTT
TRBV10-3	TRBJ2-7	NA	once	CATGEGVEQYF	TGTGCCACTGGGGAGGGGGTCGAGCAGTACTTC
TRBV5-1	TRBJ1-2	NA	NA	CASSSVTNYGYTF	TGCGCCAGCAGTTCGGTGACAAACTATGGCTACACCTTC
TRBV15	TRBJ2-1	TRBD2	NA	CATSRGAGGPYNEQFF	TGTGCCACCAGCAGAGGAGCGGGGGGACCCTACAATGAGCAGTTCTTC
TRBV20-1	TRBJ2-7	NA	NA	CSARGYGSSYEQYF	TGCAGTGCTAGAGGGTATGGAAGCTCCTACGAGCAGTACTTC
TRBV12-3/TRBV12-4	TRBJ1-2	NA	NA	CASSFQAANYGYTF	TGTGCCAGCAGTTTTCAGGCAGCTAACTATGGCTACACCTTC
TRBV14	TRBJ2-7	TRBD1	NA	CASSQGQGMEQYF	TGTGCCAGCAGCCAAGGACAGGGTATGGAGCAGTACTTC
TRBV3-1	TRBJ2-7	NA	NA	CASRQGGFKQYF	TGTGCCAGCAGACAAGGAGGATTCAAGCAGTACTTC
TRBV2	TRBJ2-1	TRBD1	NA	CASRQTGSGFNEQFF	TGTGCCAGCAGACAGACAGGGTCGGGATTTAATGAGCAGTTCTTC
TRBV20-1	TRBJ2-1	TRBD2	NA	CSPKHQRESVISEQFF	TGCAGTCCCAAGCACCAGCGGGAGTCGGTGATTAGTGAGCAGTTCTTC
TRBV12-5	TRBJ2-5	NA	many	CASGFPGLGEKETQYF	TGTGCTAGTGGTTTCCCAGGGCTAGGAGAAAAAGAGACCCAGTACTTC
TRBV6-5	TRBJ2-1	NA	few	CASSYSRQGFNEQFF	TGTGCCAGCAGTTACTCGAGGCAGGGTTTCAATGAGCAGTTCTTC
TRBV12-3/TRBV12-4	TRBJ2-1	NA	few	CASSLWEAPYNEQFF	TGTGCCAGCAGTTTATGGGAGGCCCCCTACAATGAGCAGTTCTTC
TRBV6-7	TRBJ2-1	NA	NA	CASSSGLRTHEQFF	TGTGCCAGCAGTTCCGGGCTCCGAACCCATGAGCAGTTCTTC
TRBV20-1	TRBJ2-1	NA	NA	CSAPFPRLQTLNEQFF	TGCAGTGCTCCCTTCCCACGACTACAGACGTTAAATGAGCAGTTCTTC
TRBV29-1	TRBJ2-5	NA	few	CSVEGHRGGGETQYF	TGCAGCGTTGAAGGCCACAGGGGAGGTGGAGAGACCCAGTACTTC
TRBV12-3/TRBV12-4	TRBJ2-2	TRBD1	NA	CASSQGASTGELFF	TGTGCCAGCAGTCAGGGGGCGTCCACCGGGGAGCTGTTTTTT
TRBV4-3	TRBJ2-7	NA	NA	CASSQDGGGNYEQYF	TGCGCCAGCAGCCAAGATGGGGGGGGCAACTACGAGCAGTACTTC
TRBV28	TRBJ2-1	TRBD2	NA	CASRFRGERERIEQFF	TGTGCCAGCAGGTTTAGGGGGGAGCGGGAGCGGATTGAGCAGTTCTTC
TRBV4-1	TRBJ1-4	NA	NA	CASSQDPFTVNGEKLFF	TGCGCCAGCAGCCAAGATCCCTTTACCGTTAATGGTGAAAAACTGTTTTTT
TRBV20-1	TRBJ2-1	NA	NA	CSARALLVYNEQFF	TGCAGTGCTAGAGCACTCCTAGTCTACAATGAGCAGTTCTTC
TRBV3-1	TRBJ2-5	NA	NA	CASSQDKRTEETQYF	TGTGCCAGCAGCCAAGATAAGAGGACAGAAGAGACCCAGTACTTC
TRBV29-1	TRBJ2-3	NA	few	CSVQPASTDTQYF	TGCAGCGTTCAGCCGGCTAGCACAGATACGCAGTATTTT
TRBV5-1	TRBJ2-5	TRBD1	NA	CASSYERGRLGQETQYF	TGCGCCAGCAGCTATGAAAGGGGGCGCTTGGGACAAGAGACCCAGTACTTC
TRBV6-5	TRBJ2-5	TRBD1	NA	CASSYTQTGTDQETQYF	TGTGCCAGCAGTTACACTCAAACCGGGACAGACCAAGAGACCCAGTACTTC
TRBV6-2/TRBV6-3	TRBJ2-1	NA	NA	CASTPSEGEGNEQFF	TGTGCCAGCACCCCCAGCGAGGGGGAGGGCAATGAGCAGTTCTTC
TRBV29-1	TRBJ2-2	TRBD1	few	CSGARTGGPGELFF	TGCAGCGGCGCCCGGACAGGGGGCCCCGGGGAGCTGTTTTTT
TRBV12-3/TRBV12-4	TRBJ2-4	NA	NA	CASRGGGGDIQYF	TGTGCCAGCAGGGGGGGTGGGGGAGACATTCAGTACTTC
TRBV19	TRBJ1-4	NA	NA	CASRSGSSNEKLFF	TGTGCCAGTAGATCCGGGTCCTCTAATGAAAAACTGTTTTTT
TRBV7-3	TRBJ2-3	NA	few	CASSFRDGSTDTQYF	TGTGCCAGCAGCTTTCGGGACGGCAGCACAGATACGCAGTATTTT
TRBV7-6	TRBJ1-2	NA	NA	CASSPLAASNYGYTF	TGTGCCAGCAGCCCACTAGCAGCCTCTAACTATGGCTACACCTTC
TRBV5-1	TRBJ2-5	TRBD1	few	CASSRDSGEETQYF	TGCGCCAGCAGTCGGGACAGCGGAGAAGAGACCCAGTACTTC
TRBV5-1	TRBJ2-7	TRBD2	NA	CASSFELAGGPSSYEQYF	TGCGCCAGCAGCTTTGAACTAGCGGGAGGACCAAGCTCCTACGAGCAGTACTTC
TRBV28	TRBJ1-3	TRBD1	NA	CASRGGGGNTIYF	TGTGCCAGCAGAGGGGGCGGTGGAAACACCATATATTTT
TRBV6-5	TRBJ1-1	NA	NA	CASSYSIPSGVTGTEAFF	TGTGCCAGCAGTTACTCCATACCTTCGGGCGTAACGGGGACTGAAGCTTTCTTT
TRBV9	TRBJ2-4	TRBD1	once	CASSPPGQGTIQYF	TGTGCCAGCAGCCCGCCGGGACAGGGGACCATTCAGTACTTC
TRBV6-5	TRBJ1-1	NA	NA	CASRAIQAEAFF	TGTGCCAGCAGAGCAATCCAGGCGGAAGCTTTCTTT
TRBV9	TRBJ2-7	NA	few	CASSVLGSDYEQYF	TGTGCCAGCAGCGTCTTGGGCAGCGACTACGAGCAGTACTTC
TRBV29-1	TRBJ2-1	NA	NA	CSVVPFGDNEQFF	TGCAGCGTTGTCCCCTTCGGAGACAATGAGCAGTTCTTC
TRBV12-3/TRBV12-4	TRBJ2-5	NA	few	CASSLAPLDGKETQYF	TGTGCCAGCAGTTTAGCGCCACTAGATGGTAAAGAGACCCAGTACTTC
TRBV2	TRBJ2-7	NA	NA	CASGRVPSYEQYF	TGTGCCAGCGGCAGGGTTCCCTCCTACGAGCAGTACTTC